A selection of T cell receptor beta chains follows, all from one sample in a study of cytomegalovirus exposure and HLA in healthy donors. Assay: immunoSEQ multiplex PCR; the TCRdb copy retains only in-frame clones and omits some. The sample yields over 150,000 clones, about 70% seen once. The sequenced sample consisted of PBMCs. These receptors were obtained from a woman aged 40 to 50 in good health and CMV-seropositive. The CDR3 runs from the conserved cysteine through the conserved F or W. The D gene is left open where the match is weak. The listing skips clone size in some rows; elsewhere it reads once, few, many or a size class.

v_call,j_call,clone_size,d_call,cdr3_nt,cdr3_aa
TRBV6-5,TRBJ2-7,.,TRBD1,TGTGCCAGCATCCCCGCGGACAGGGGTTACCACGAGCAGTACTTC,CASIPADRGYHEQYF
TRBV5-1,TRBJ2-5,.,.,TGCGCCAGCAGGGGGGGAGAAGAGACCCAGTACTTC,CASRGGEETQYF
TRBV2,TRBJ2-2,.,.,TGTGCCAGCAGTGAAGCGGGCAGGGTGTTGCACGGGGAGCTGTTTTTT,CASSEAGRVLHGELFF
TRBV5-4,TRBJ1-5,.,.,TGCGCCAGCAGCCAAGACACTTATAGCAATCAGCCCCAGCATTTT,CASSQDTYSNQPQHF
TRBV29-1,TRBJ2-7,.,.,TGCAGCGTTATTGACAGGACCTCCTACGAGCAGTACTTC,CSVIDRTSYEQYF
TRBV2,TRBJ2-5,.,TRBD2,TGTGCCAGCAGTTTCGCCTTGGTCAGCGGGGGGGCAGGGGAGACCCAGTACTTC,CASSFALVSGGAGETQYF
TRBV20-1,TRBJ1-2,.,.,TGCAGTGCTAGACAGATATATGGCTACACCTTC,CSARQIYGYTF
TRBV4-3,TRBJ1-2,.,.,TGCGCCAGCAGCCAAGATGGGAGTGGCTACACCTTC,CASSQDGSGYTF
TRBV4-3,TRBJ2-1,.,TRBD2,TGCGCCAGCAGCCAAGATCGGGATAGTAGCGGGAGCAGGGAGCAGTTCTTC,CASSQDRDSSGSREQFF
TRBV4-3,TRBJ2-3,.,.,TGCGCCAGCAGCCAACCCTGGGGCAGTACGCAGTATTTT,CASSQPWGSTQYF
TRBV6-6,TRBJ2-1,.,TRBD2,TGTGCCAGCAGTAGGGGTAGCGGGGTCTACAATGAGCAGTTCTTC,CASSRGSGVYNEQFF
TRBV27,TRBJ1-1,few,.,TGTGCCAGCAGTTTAGGCGCCGGGAATACTGAAGCTTTCTTT,CASSLGAGNTEAFF
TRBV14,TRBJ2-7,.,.,TGTGCCAGCAGCCCCTACTCTGGCGGAGGCGAGCAGTACTTC,CASSPYSGGGEQYF
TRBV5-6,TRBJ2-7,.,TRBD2,TGTGCCAGCGGGCGATTAGCGGGAGGCCCATACGAGCAGTACTTC,CASGRLAGGPYEQYF
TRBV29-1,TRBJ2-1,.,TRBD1,TGCAGCGTTGAAGTGACGGGACAGTTCGGGATATACAATGAGCAGTTCTTC,CSVEVTGQFGIYNEQFF
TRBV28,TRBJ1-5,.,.,TGTGCCAGCAGTTTATTACGGCAGCCCCAGCATTTT,CASSLLRQPQHF
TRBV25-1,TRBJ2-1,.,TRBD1,TGTGCCAGCAGCGCCGGGACAGGGTACGGTGAGCAGTTCTTC,CASSAGTGYGEQFF
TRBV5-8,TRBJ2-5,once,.,TGTGCCAGCAGCCGGAGGACGGAAGAGACCCAGTACTTC,CASSRRTEETQYF
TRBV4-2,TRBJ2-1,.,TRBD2,TGTGCCAGCAGCCAAGATGGTAGCGGGAGGGCCGAGGAGCAGTTCTTC,CASSQDGSGRAEEQFF
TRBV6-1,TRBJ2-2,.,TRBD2,TGTGCCAGCACCCCGGGGGGGGCCAACACCGGGGAGCTGCTTTTT,CASTPGGANTGELLF
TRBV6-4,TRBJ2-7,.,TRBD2,TGTGCCAGCATCAACCCAAATCCGGGACTAGCGGGCTCGGGGCCCTACGAGCAGTACTTC,CASINPNPGLAGSGPYEQYF
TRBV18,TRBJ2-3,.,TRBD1,TGTGCCAGCTCACCACCGGTAGCACAGGGGCCAGATACGCAGTATTTT,CASSPPVAQGPDTQYF
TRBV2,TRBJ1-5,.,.,TGTGCCAGCATTCCGACGGAGGGCCGTCAGCCCCAGCATTTT,CASIPTEGRQPQHF
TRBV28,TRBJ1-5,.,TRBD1,TGTGCCAGCAGTTCTCGGACAGGAATAAAGCCCCAGCATTTT,CASSSRTGIKPQHF
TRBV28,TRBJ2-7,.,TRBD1,TGTGCCAGCAGTTTGGACAGGGCCGAGCAGTACTTC,CASSLDRAEQYF